These T cell receptor beta chains were read from a single sample in a study of cytomegalovirus exposure and HLA in healthy donors. Assay used: immunoSEQ multiplex PCR; TCRdb lists only in-frame clones, some missing. The table records around 150,000 clones, roughly 89% of them present only once. The sequenced sample consisted of PBMCs. Receptors were obtained from a woman aged 18-29 years in good health and CMV-seropositive. The conserved cysteine and the conserved F or W are not part of the CDR3 here. Clone size is shown for a subset of rows, as once, few, many or a class of expanded clone.

clone_size | cdr3_length | v_call | cdr3_aa
- | 14 | TRBV29-1 | SVEGGLAGGFYEQY
- | 11 | TRBV6-5 | ASSAGRGSGYT
- | 14 | TRBV4-1 | ASSRFSTGGVYEQY
few | 12 | TRBV9 | ASSVDRGNYGYT
- | 15 | TRBV9 | ASSAQPGLGHYNEQF
- | 12 | TRBV2 | ASSESKGQPKLF
- | 11 | TRBV7-2 | AERSESSYEQY
- | 14 | TRBV18 | ASSPVDSPNQETQY
- | 11 | TRBV10-3 | AIRNQGNTEAF
once | 13 | TRBV7-8 | ASSLRRQGNDEQF
- | 13 | TRBV11-2 | ASSLEWTEGTEAF
- | 14 | TRBV10-2 | ASSERARGLFPEAF
- | 12 | TRBV9 | ASSATGSSYEQY
- | 13 | TRBV5-4 | ASSFGTSGSNEQF
- | 16 | TRBV11-2 | ASSLDLWDRENTGELF
- | 11 | TRBV11-2 | ATRGGDLGELF
- | 10 | TRBV7-3 | ASSKSQGEQF
- | 9 | TRBV20-1 | SAQGNYGYT
- | 9 | TRBV7-2 | ASSPSAEAF
- | 13 | TRBV11-3 | ASSLDLREAYEQY
- | 10 | TRBV29-1 | SVEVWREEAF
once | 13 | TRBV6-1 | ASRRGSGTVDTQY
- | 16 | TRBV10-1 | ASSDLAGRLGGYNEQF
- | 12 | TRBV9 | ASSIGTAQETQY
- | 12 | TRBV29-1 | SVEPRQYTGELF
- | 14 | TRBV6-4 | ASSFTSGGVTNEQF
- | 11 | TRBV11-3 | ASRVASNTEAF
- | 17 | TRBV19 | ASSNPGLAGGPRSGELF
few | 11 | TRBV28 | ASRDRGLTEQY
- | 13 | TRBV5-4 | ASSSGTRGQETQY
once | 14 | TRBV7-6 | ASSRVLAGATDTQY
- | 14 | TRBV19 | ASSIFVGVENTEAF
- | 13 | TRBV7-2 | ASSLGGGGADTQY
- | 10 | TRBV2 | ASSETGSTQY
- | 13 | TRBV30 | AWGGGSVGSDTQY
- | 13 | TRBV5-1 | ASAPAGGSYNEQF
- | 11 | TRBV29-1 | SVGGLAGDTQY
- | 14 | TRBV27 | ASSFSLAGGSYEQY
- | 11 | TRBV6-1 | ASSGSLRYEQY
- | 11 | TRBV7-3 | ASSPTGSGEQY
- | 14 | TRBV13 | ASSLRISGDTGELF
- | 12 | TRBV7-3 | ASSSMDNPYEQY
- | 14 | TRBV7-2 | ASSLNLAGAQETQY
- | 14 | TRBV7-9 | ASSAKGLADNNEQF
- | 13 | TRBV19 | ASSMGQALPYGYT
few | 15 | TRBV4-2 | ASSQRLAGTGANVLT
- | 13 | TRBV18 | ASSPPDRGDNTIY
- | 15 | TRBV7-9 | ASRRGQGTASTDTQY
- | 11 | TRBV6-5 | ASSSGPGETQY
- | 9 | TRBV6-5 | ASSSAYEQY
- | 12 | TRBV14 | ASSQGYDLSIQY
- | 15 | TRBV7-2 | ASSQIAGGPYTDTQY
- | 14 | TRBV2 | ASSGWQGIGYNEQF
- | 12 | TRBV5-6 | ASRWTGAPGGYT
once | 13 | TRBV5-4 | ASSLQGANTGELF
- | 13 | TRBV29-1 | SVEDIGQQRTEAF
- | 14 | TRBV7-8 | ASSLERQGGTYEQY